A single sample gave rise to the 32 T cell receptor beta chains below, sequenced in a study of cytomegalovirus exposure and HLA in healthy donors. The PCR ran on 60 Vbeta and 13 Jbeta primers. Only in-frame clones appear in the TCRdb table, and some are missing; sequencing was by immunoSEQ multiplex PCR. The sample lists some 110,000 clones, approximately 81% occurring once. Sequencing was performed on PBMCs. The receptors were gathered from a woman aged 25-40 years in good health and CMV-seronegative.

The chain uses TRBV7-9 and TRBJ2-1, with 8 positions matching TRBD2. V trimming: 3 bases; J trimming: 7 bases; junction bases outside the gene matches: 11. This CDR3 comprises 16 residues. Germline V lookup: CDR1 SEHNR, CDR2 FQNEAQ (reference sequence). CDR3 nucleotides: TGTGCCAGCAGCTTTACGGCGGGAGGTCTGGGAAATGAGCAGTTCTTC. This codes for CASSFTAGGLGNEQFF. Supplemented by reference TRBV7-9 and TRBJ2-1, the full variable domain reads DTGVSQNPRHKITKRGQNVTFRCDPISEHNRLYWYRQTLGQGPEFLTYFQNEAQLEKSRLLSDRFSAERPKGSFSTLEIQRTEQGDSAMYLCASSFTAGGLGNEQFFGPGTRLTVL.

In its sample, this clone was seen a few times. This sequence joins TRBV19 and TRBJ1-4, with 8 bases identical to TRBD1. The CDR3 runs to 15 residues. Germline CDR1 LNHDA, CDR2 SQIVND (reference sequence). The ends lost 5 bases at V and 5 bases at J; junction bases unmatched: 7. CDR3 amino acids: CASSVTGTGNEKLFF. CDR3 coding DNA: TGTGCCAGTAGTGTGACCGGGACAGGCAATGAAAAACTGTTTTTT.

This clone has only a few counts. The rearrangement links TRBV7-2 to TRBJ2-6; D is uncertain. V was shortened by 3 bases and J by 8 bases, with 5 bases between the two germline ends. This CDR3 comprises 12 residues. The germline V gene encodes CDR1 SGHTA and CDR2 FQGNSA. The CDR3 sequence is CASSFLSNVLTF. The CDR3 nucleotides read TGTGCCAGCAGCTTCCTCTCCAACGTCCTGACTTTC.

The chain recombines TRBV12-2 with TRBJ2-7; the DNA was not compared with TRBD2, the D call given in the table. TRBV12-2 constitutes a pseudogene. The CDR3 is 13 amino acids. The CDR3 is CASRLSGSYEQYF. CDR3 coding DNA: TGTGCAAGTCGCTTAAGCGGATCCTACGAGCAGTACTTC.

Concerning this clone itself: The junction departs from the called germline gene at one end, perhaps through a read error. This chain joins TRBV7-9 and TRBJ2-5; D remains ambiguous. CDR1 SEHNR and CDR2 FQNEAQ come from the germline V gene (reference sequence). The length of the CDR3 is 12 residues. Written as DNA, the CDR3 is TGTTCCAGCAGCCCAATTCAAGAGACCCAGTACTTC. Residues: CSSSPIQETQYF.

The rearrangement links TRBV14 to TRBJ2-7, with D possibly being TRBD1 (6 bases). The germline CDR1 and CDR2 sequences are SGHDN and FVKESK. V lost 6 bases and J 2 bases, leaving 14 bases between the germline ends. The CDR3 length is 14 residues. The CDR3, as DNA: TGTGCCAGCAGGCCGACAGGTTCGGCCTACGAGCAGTACTTC. This translates into CASRPTGSAYEQYF.

The V call is TRBV7-9, the J call TRBJ1-1; unclear D gene. The germline CDR1 and CDR2 sequences are SEHNR and FQNEAQ (reference sequence). The V end lost 2 bases, the J end lost 1 base, and 11 bases lay between the germline ends. There are 15 residues in the CDR3. Here the CDR3 reads CASSLLWERNTEAFF. The CDR3 region has the DNA TGTGCCAGCAGCTTATTATGGGAGAGGAACACTGAAGCTTTCTTT.

V usage is TRBV5-4 and J usage is TRBJ2-7, with a possible D match to TRBD1 (6 bases). Between the trimmed V and J ends, which lost 0 bases and 6 bases, there was a span of 16 bases. Germline-derived CDR1 and CDR2 are SGHNT and YYREEE (reference sequence). The CDR3 has 15 amino acids. This CDR3 reads CASSLELQGRPEQYF. The CDR3 bases are TGTGCCAGCAGCTTGGAATTGCAGGGGCGGCCCGAGCAGTACTTC.

The chain uses TRBV6-5 and TRBJ2-5; D is possibly TRBD2 (5 bases). Matching the DNA end better, TRBJ2-7 makes the J call doubtful. Germline V gene lookup returns CDR1 MNHEY and CDR2 SVGAGI. This CDR3 is 12 amino acids long. The CDR3 loop is CASASTSGEQYF. The CDR3 DNA follows: TGTGCCAGCGCCAGTACGAGCGGCGAGCAGTACTTC.

This clone was detected a few times. The chain has TRBV19 and TRBJ1-3; possible D gene TRBD1, 5 bases. CDR1 LNHDA and CDR2 SQIVND come from the germline V gene (reference sequence). V was shortened by 5 bases and J by 0 bases, with 8 bases between the two germline ends. CDR3 size: 14 residues. The CDR3 nucleotides are TGTGCCAGTAGTCCCAGGGTCTCTGGAAACACCATATATTTT. This codes for CASSPRVSGNTIYF.

The chain recombines TRBV4-3 with TRBJ1-1; 9 bases agree with TRBD1. With V trimmed by 2 bases and J by 6 bases, 4 bases remained unmatched. This CDR3 region has 14 residues. Germline V gene lookup returns CDR1 LGHNA and CDR2 YSLEER. CDR3 sequence: CASSQRTGESEAFF. CDR3 nucleotide sequence: TGCGCCAGCAGCCAACGGACAGGGGAATCTGAAGCTTTCTTT.

CDR3 loop: CASTNAVLGGGTDTQYF. CDR3 sequence (DNA): TGTGCCAGCACCAACGCAGTACTGGGAGGCGGCACAGATACGCAGTATTTT. This chain joins TRBV11-1 and TRBJ2-3; perhaps TRBD2 as D (6 bases). The germline CDR1 and CDR2 sequences are SGHAT and FQDESV (reference sequence). The V end was cut by 7 bases, the J end by 1 base, with 21 bases between. The CDR3 has 17 amino acids.

This clone occurred once. The chain joins TRBV18 to TRBJ2-1; TRBD2 matches 8 bases. The germline V gene encodes CDR1 KGHSH and CDR2 LQKENI. The CDR3 has 18 amino acids. After removal of 0 bases from V and 6 bases from J, the junction contained 13 bases not matched to a gene. CDR3 sequence: CASSPPLAGGSTGNEQFF. The CDR3 DNA reads as TGTGCCAGCTCACCACCGTTGGCGGGAGGCTCTACTGGCAATGAGCAGTTCTTC.

The chain combines TRBV6-1 with TRBJ1-2; TRBD1 matches at 8 bases. V lost 6 bases, J lost 8 bases, and 14 bases stayed unmatched. The CDR3 runs to 15 residues. Germline V lookup: CDR1 MNHNS, CDR2 SASEGT. The CDR3, as DNA: TGTGCCAGCAGGGACCCAGGTCAGGGGGCGCAGGGCTACACCTTC. This encodes CASRDPGQGAQGYTF.

V gene TRBV5-1 combines with J gene TRBJ2-3; a weak D match, TRBD2 (5 bases). CDR3 length equals 12 residues. CDR1 is SGHRS, CDR2 YFSETQ, per germline. V lost 4 bases and J 5 bases, leaving 8 bases between the germline ends. The CDR3 DNA sequence: TGCGCCAGCAGCGAGGGTGGAGATACGCAGTATTTT. Its protein product is CASSEGGDTQYF.

J is TRBJ1-1 and V is TRBV7-2; 7 bases fit TRBD1. This CDR3 is 16 amino acids long. The V and J ends lost 5 bases and 3 bases, in that order; junction bases with no gene match: 12. The germline V gene encodes CDR1 SGHTA and CDR2 FQGNSA. The CDR3 is CASSEIMRGRDTEAFF. The CDR3 DNA follows: TGTGCCAGCAGCGAGATAATGAGGGGGCGCGACACTGAAGCTTTCTTT.

The V gene is TRBV28, the J gene TRBJ1-5; 8 positions match TRBD1. This CDR3 has 15 residues. Germline trimming cut 3 bases from V and 2 bases from J; bases unmatched to any gene: 3. Germline V gene lookup returns CDR1 MDHEN and CDR2 SYDVKM. In DNA, the CDR3 is TGTGCCAGCAGTTTTTTGGGACAGGGCAATCAGCCCCAGCATTTT. It translates to CASSFLGQGNQPQHF.

This clone was found once. J is TRBJ2-2 and V is TRBV6-4; 13 bases line up with TRBD2. V lost 5 bases and J lost 4; bases outside the gene matches: 13. Germline CDR1 reads MRHNA; CDR2 reads SNTAGT. The CDR3 has 19 amino acids. This CDR3 is CASSLTSGRGSSSTGELFF. CDR3 sequence (DNA): TGTGCCAGCAGTCTTACTAGCGGGAGGGGAAGTTCGAGCACCGGGGAGCTGTTTTTT.

The rearrangement joins TRBV10-3 to TRBJ2-3; D perhaps matches TRBD1 (5 bases). The germline V gene encodes CDR1 ENHRY and CDR2 SYGVKD. The CDR3 loop spans 15 amino acids. V was shortened by 3 bases and J by 0 bases, with 10 bases between the two germline ends. The CDR3 DNA sequence: TGTGCCATCAGTGAAGGGGATTTTAGCACAGATACGCAGTATTTT. This encodes CAISEGDFSTDTQYF.

The V gene is TRBV2, the J gene TRBJ2-7, with 8 bases lining up with TRBD1. The ends lost 7 bases at V and 2 bases at J; junction bases unmatched: 4. The germline V gene has CDR1 SNHLY and CDR2 FYNNEI. The CDR3 has 13 amino acids. CDR3 coding DNA: TGTGCCAGCAACAGGGGGGACGCCTACGAGCAGTACTTC. It specifies CASNRGDAYEQYF.

V and J are TRBV4-1 and TRBJ2-7, with unresolved D. The germline V and J ends were trimmed by 1 base and 4 bases, with 14 bases remaining between them. The germline V gene encodes CDR1 MGHRA and CDR2 YSYEKL. This CDR3 is 15 amino acids long. CDR3 sequence: CASSQAKMSAYEQYF. In DNA form, the CDR3 reads TGCGCCAGCAGCCAAGCGAAAATGAGCGCTTACGAGCAGTACTTC.

The gene calls are TRBV7-2 and TRBJ2-3; TRBD1 aligns across 9 bases. Germline V CDR1 and CDR2: SGHTA, FQGNSA. The length of the CDR3 is 16 residues. The V segment lost 5 bases and the J segment 2 bases; nucleotides outside the gene matches: 8. CDR3: CASSVAGQGATDTQYF. The CDR3 DNA sequence: TGTGCCAGCAGCGTCGCGGGACAGGGTGCCACAGATACGCAGTATTTT. Together with reference TRBV7-2 and TRBJ2-3, the CDR3 gives the full variable domain: GAGVSQSPSNKVTEKGKDVELRCDPISGHTALYWYRQSLGQGLEFLIYFQGNSAPDKSGLPSDRFSAERTGGSVSTLTIQRTQQEDSAVYLCASSVAGQGATDTQYFGPGTRLTVL.

The sample holds one count of this clone. Its ends do not fully match the called genes, so a read error is possible. This chain joins TRBV7-9 and TRBJ2-1; possible D gene TRBD1, 6 bases. Germline assignment: CDR1 SEHNR and CDR2 FQNEAQ (reference sequence). This CDR3 contains 15 residues. The CDR3 DNA sequence: TGTTCCAGCAGCTTCAAAGGACAGCTCTACAATGAGCAGTTCTTC. This translates into CSSSFKGQLYNEQFF.

The chain uses TRBV11-2 and TRBJ2-7; D perhaps matches TRBD2 (6 bases). CDR3 length: 15 amino acids. Germline loops: CDR1 SGHAT, CDR2 FQNNGV. V was clipped by 1 base and J by 3 bases, with 13 bases between them. CDR3 residues: CASSLGVGGSYEQYF. The CDR3 DNA follows: TGTGCCAGCAGCTTAGGGGTGGGGGGAAGCTACGAGCAGTACTTC.

The chain has TRBV19 and TRBJ1-2; 9 bases map to TRBD1. V lost 5 bases to trimming and J lost 6 bases; unmatched junction nucleotides: 10. The CDR3 covers 15 residues. The V gene's germline CDR1 is LNHDA and CDR2 SQIVND (reference sequence). CDR3 protein: CASSSWTGEENGYTF. For the CDR3, the DNA is TGTGCCAGTAGTTCATGGACAGGGGAGGAAAATGGCTACACCTTC.

In its sample, this clone was seen many times. This chain joins TRBV6-1 and TRBJ1-1, with TRBD1 as a possible D gene (6 bases). V was trimmed by 3 bases and J by 3 bases, leaving 8 bases between them. The germline V gene encodes CDR1 MNHNS and CDR2 SASEGT. This CDR3 region has 13 residues. CDR3 amino acids: CASSEGAHTEAFF. For the CDR3, the DNA is TGTGCCAGCAGTGAGGGGGCGCACACTGAAGCTTTCTTT.

V usage is TRBV9 and J usage is TRBJ2-7; 10 nucleotides match TRBD2. CDR1 and CDR2 from the germline V gene are SGDLS and YYNGEE. V dropped 1 base and J dropped 7; count of bases not matched to a gene: 5. The CDR3 has 14 residues. The CDR3 spells CASSVLAGAKEQYF. The CDR3 coding sequence is TGTGCCAGCAGCGTACTAGCGGGAGCTAAGGAGCAGTACTTC.

A single count supports this clone. The CDR3 is CASSYVSSYNEQFF. DNA for the CDR3: TGTGCCAGCAGTTACGTGAGCTCCTACAATGAGCAGTTCTTC. The gene calls are TRBV13 and TRBJ2-1; D uncertain. CDR3 length equals 14 residues. V was shortened by 6 bases and J by 0 bases, with 9 bases between the two germline ends. In germline, CDR1 is PRHDT, CDR2 FYEKMQ (reference sequence).

In this sample, this clone turned up once. The chain uses TRBV7-9 and TRBJ2-5; D is possibly TRBD1 (6 bases). This CDR3 comprises 16 residues. V gave up 3 bases and J gave up 1 base, with 15 bases separating them. Germline V gives CDR1 SEHNR, CDR2 FQNEAQ (reference sequence). For the CDR3, the DNA is TGTGCCAGCAGCTTGTTTCGGGACAACTTCCAAGAGACCCAGTACTTC. It codes for CASSLFRDNFQETQYF.

V gene TRBV5-4 combines with J gene TRBJ2-5, with 7 bases fitting TRBD1. The CDR3 is made up of 14 amino acids. Germline V gene lookup returns CDR1 SGHNT and CDR2 YYREEE (reference sequence). Losses at the gene ends were 4 bases for V and 2 bases for J; bases not matched to a gene: 5. The CDR3 nucleotides read TGTGCCAGCAGCCTCAAACAGGGGCAAGAGACCCAGTACTTC. As protein: CASSLKQGQETQYF.

V gene TRBV6-5 combines with J gene TRBJ2-7; 12 positions agree with TRBD2. Germline V gene data show CDR1 as MNHEY and CDR2 as SVGAGI. The trim removed 5 bases at V and 3 bases at J, leaving 2 bases unmatched. The CDR3 is made up of 14 amino acids. The CDR3 region is CASSQTSGSYEQYF. For the CDR3, the DNA is TGTGCCAGCAGTCAGACTAGCGGGAGCTACGAGCAGTACTTC.

The rearrangement uses TRBV21-1 and TRBJ2-1; the listed D gene, TRBD2, was not tested against the DNA. TRBV21-1 is given as a pseudogene. The CDR3 consists of 15 residues. This CDR3 reads CARLGTSGRPNEQFF. Written as DNA, the CDR3 is TGTGCCAGACTTGGTACTAGCGGGAGACCAAATGAGCAGTTCTTC.